Given below is one T cell receptor beta chain in context. There is no known antigen for this receptor. No much larger clone is present one base from it, and per-base qualities are unavailable. This record comes from a study of monozygotic twins with cystic fibrosis (dated by TCRdb to the early 2020s). Regarding the research as a whole: Around 3 micrograms of fragmented DNA went through approximately 14 PCR cycles to produce barcoded libraries. Data for three of the twin pairs had been reported previously in another context. The cohort comprised ten female and six male twin pairs aged 2.0 to 36.4 years, median about 9.4 years, mostly children and adolescents. Twins were ranked among around 1,000 cohort participants for weight-for-height and FEVPerc (FEV1 disease centile) at the day of blood sampling. The study compared TCR beta repertoires within and between 16 monozygotic twin pairs with cystic fibrosis to assess genetic influence on V and J gene usage.

The twin pairs came from the European Cystic Fibrosis Twin and Sibling Study Cohort, which recruited patients from over a hundred CF clinics across 14 European countries. Zygosity and CFTR genotype were verified in-house, and zygosity was tested by multiplex PCR of nine short tandem repeat loci. Peripheral blood was sampled from each twin, and clinical parameters were recorded on the day of blood sampling. Genomic DNA was isolated from peripheral blood cells with phenol/chloroform and kept in TE buffer at 4 degrees C. According to the germline V gene (reference sequence), CDR1 reads SGHKS and CDR2 reads YYEKEE. The CDR3 covers 14 residues, taking in both the cysteine and the phenylalanine. Only the CDR3 DNA stays, 42 bases, in frame from base 1. The trim is 1 base for V and 3 bases for J, with a gap of 11 bases between the germline ends. General study outcomes and caveats: Sharing of nucleotide-identical clonotypes was significantly greater within monozygotic CF twin pairs than between unrelated CF individuals (P = 0.000026, Mann-Whitney). Simpson clonality tended to be low (median roughly 0.01), which suggests a naive-dominated repertoire, although clonality was higher in the most severely affected patients. No association turned up between shared CDR3 numbers and age, concordance or disease severity, and the cohort was small. In 13 of 16 pairs, V gene usage most closely resembled the co-twin's, and the same held for J usage in 8 of 16 pairs, a pattern suggesting genetic constraints.

TCR beta CDR3 regions were amplified by multiplex PCR with the immunoSEQ immune profiling system according to the manufacturer's instructions. Sequencing was performed on an Illumina NextSeq system. The paper's processing steps were these. The immunoSEQ Analyzer platform handled processing of the sequence data, and clonality was calculated by taking the square root of Simpson's index of productive rearrangements. Similarity in V and J usage was measured by Jensen-Shannon distance, and OLGA was used to compute CDR3 generation probabilities. The researchers looked up shared CDR3 sequences in the immuneACCESS database (August 2020) and in VDJdb (December 2020). Not all clones reach the TCRdb copy of this immuneACCESS table, which keeps in-frame sequences only. Checked studies attribute under half of the gap to unresolved V genes and leave the rest unexplained. The V and J calls and the clone size are those of that table, but D and trimming were determined from the DNA. The sample table shows about 17,000 clones, and 96% are seen once. About 0.6% of the sample rests with the top ten.

Sequenced input: blood. The TCR originated in a girl aged 2 to 10 with cystic fibrosis. The chain couples TRBV5-5 to TRBJ2-7, with the identity of the D gene unclear. The nucleotide sequence reads TGTGCCAGCAGCTTGATTTTCGGAGACTACGAGCAGTACTTC. Translated, this gives CASSLIFGDYEQYF.